This T cell receptor beta chain is from a study of glioma-infiltrating T cells after dendritic cell vaccination listed by TCRdb under 2016. The study in broad terms: A cohort of 15 or so glioblastoma patients from Phase I and II dendritic cell vaccination trials was included, of whom 9 were newly diagnosed and 6 had recurrent disease. Between about 2002 and 2012, the patients were given dendritic cell vaccination pulsed with autologous tumor lysate. To make the vaccine, monocyte-derived dendritic cells were cultured for under 9 days with IL-4 and GM-CSF and then pulsed overnight with autologous tumor lysate. Each patient got three intradermal injections of the dendritic cell vaccine, spaced at biweekly intervals, in the arm below the axilla. Tumor-infiltrating lymphocyte content was quantified and tumor and blood repertoires were compared in dendritic cell-vaccinated glioblastoma patients by deep sequencing of TCR beta CDR3 regions. Survival after dendritic cell vaccination was correlated with TCR sequencing metrics, including TIL content and tumor-blood repertoire overlap. Overall study results and their limits: TCR clonality showed no direct relationship with survival, which suggests that a diverse polyclonal response may matter. Longer time to progression and overall survival after dendritic cell vaccination were predicted by higher estimated pretreatment TIL content. The cohort was small and heterogeneous, only a few patients had full blood and tumor sets, and even fewer had initial-recurrent tumor pairs. The three-group TCR overlap response model was described as speculative and requiring prospective validation.

With respect to this clone: Its antigen is currently not known. One base away there is no much larger clone; base qualities are not given.

The immunoSEQ assay amplified TCRB CDR3 regions from approximately 2 micrograms of genomic DNA, or from all available DNA when less than that amount was available. The multiplex PCR relied on 60 forward primers for TCR V beta segments and 13 reverse primers for J beta segments. To estimate reads per starting template, synthetic control templates were spiked into each sample at limiting dilution. The Illumina HiSeq System generated sequencing reads of 87 bp. In the paper's pipeline: PCR and sequencing errors were removed by a nearest neighbor algorithm that merged closely related sequences. TCR overlap was defined as the percentage of unique tumor TCR beta sequences that were also present in the same patient's peripheral blood. In TCRdb, the immuneACCESS table is reduced to in-frame sequences with V and J assigned. These tables do not hold every clone; where another copy was compared, an unresolved V gene accounts for under half, and the others remain unexplained. V and J calls plus clone size are reproduced from that table; the DNA served to infer D and trimming. Here the sample has around 90,000 clones; approximately 75% occur a single time. The ten biggest clones cover 2.1% of the sample.

The junction carries 3 bases between V and J, which are trimmed by 2 bases and 8 bases respectively. CDR1 and CDR2, looked up from the germline V gene (reference sequence), are MNHNY and SVGAGI. The CDR3 numbers 11 residues from cysteine through phenylalanine. The retained sequence is limited to the CDR3, 33 bases, with the frame set at the first base. The label giving this sample's time point can be read as: after dendritic cell vaccination, including at tumor progression/relapse. Patients were selected for having adequate residual fresh-frozen tumor tissue and more than two years of available survival data. None of the glioblastoma patients carried an isocitrate dehydrogenase mutation, although molecular status otherwise varied. PBMC were collected before vaccination, two weeks after the third vaccination, and at tumor progression if progression occurred. The Qiagen DNeasy Blood extraction Kit was used for extraction of genomic DNA.

Sequencing used blood, obtained after dendritic cell vaccination. The chain employs TRBV6-6 and TRBJ1-4; no D gene call is confident. The source of this sequence is a human donor with glioblastoma. The CDR3 region reads CASSYLEKLFF. In nucleotides, the sequence is TGTGCCAGCAGTTACCTCGAAAAACTGTTTTTT.